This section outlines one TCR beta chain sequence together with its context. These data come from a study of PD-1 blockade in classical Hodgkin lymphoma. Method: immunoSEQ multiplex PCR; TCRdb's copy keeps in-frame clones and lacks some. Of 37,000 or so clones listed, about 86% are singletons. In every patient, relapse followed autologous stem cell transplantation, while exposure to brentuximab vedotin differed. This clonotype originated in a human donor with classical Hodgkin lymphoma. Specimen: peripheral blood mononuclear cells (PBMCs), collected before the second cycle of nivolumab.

The chain's CDR3 is CASRTMLNTGDQPQHF. CDR3 nucleotides: TGTGCCAGCAGAACCATGCTAAACACAGGGGATCAGCCCCAGCATTTT. The chain has TRBV6-6 and TRBJ1-5; TRBD1 aligns across 7 bases. The length of the CDR3 is 16 residues. The junction had 13 bases not matched to a gene; V was cut back by 6 bases and J by 5 bases. Germline lookup yields CDR1 MNHNY and CDR2 SVGAGI (reference sequence).